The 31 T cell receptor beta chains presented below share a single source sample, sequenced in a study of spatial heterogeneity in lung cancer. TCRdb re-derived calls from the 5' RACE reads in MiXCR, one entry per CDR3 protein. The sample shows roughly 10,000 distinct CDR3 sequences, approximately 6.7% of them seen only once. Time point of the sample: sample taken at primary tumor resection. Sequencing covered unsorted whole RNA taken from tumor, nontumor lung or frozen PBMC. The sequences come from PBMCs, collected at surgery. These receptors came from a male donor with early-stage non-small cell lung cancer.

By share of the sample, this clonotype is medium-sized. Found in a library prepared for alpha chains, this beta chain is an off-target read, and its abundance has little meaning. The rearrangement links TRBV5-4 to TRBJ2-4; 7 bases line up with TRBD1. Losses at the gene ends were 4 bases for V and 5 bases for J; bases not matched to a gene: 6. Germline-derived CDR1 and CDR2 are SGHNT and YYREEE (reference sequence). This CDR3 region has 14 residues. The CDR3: CASSKRGRENIQYF. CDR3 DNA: TGTGCCAGCAGCAAGAGGGGGCGCGAAAACATTCAGTACTTC.

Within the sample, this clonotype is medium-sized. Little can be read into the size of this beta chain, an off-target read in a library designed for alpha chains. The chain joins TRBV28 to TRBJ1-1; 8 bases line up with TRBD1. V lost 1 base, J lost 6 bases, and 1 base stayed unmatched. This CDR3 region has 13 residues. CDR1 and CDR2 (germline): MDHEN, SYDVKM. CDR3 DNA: TGTGCCAGCAGTTTATTGGACAGGGCTGAAGCTTTCTTT. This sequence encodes CASSLLDRAEAFF.

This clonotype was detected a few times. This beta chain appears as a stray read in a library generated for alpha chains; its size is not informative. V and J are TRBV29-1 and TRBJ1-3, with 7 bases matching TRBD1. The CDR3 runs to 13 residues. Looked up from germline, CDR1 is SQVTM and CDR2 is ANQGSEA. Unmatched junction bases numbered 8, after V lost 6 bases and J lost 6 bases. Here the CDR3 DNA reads TGCAGCGTGGCAGGACAGGCAACAAACACCATATATTTT. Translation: CSVAGQATNTIYF.

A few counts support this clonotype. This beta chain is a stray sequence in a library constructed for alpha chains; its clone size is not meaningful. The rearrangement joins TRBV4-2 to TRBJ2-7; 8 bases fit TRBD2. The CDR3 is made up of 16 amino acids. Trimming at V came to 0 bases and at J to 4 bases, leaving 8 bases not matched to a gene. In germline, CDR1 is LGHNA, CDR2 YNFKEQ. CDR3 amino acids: CASSQDPASGGYEQYF. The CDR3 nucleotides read TGTGCCAGCAGCCAAGATCCCGCCAGCGGGGGTTACGAGCAGTACTTC.

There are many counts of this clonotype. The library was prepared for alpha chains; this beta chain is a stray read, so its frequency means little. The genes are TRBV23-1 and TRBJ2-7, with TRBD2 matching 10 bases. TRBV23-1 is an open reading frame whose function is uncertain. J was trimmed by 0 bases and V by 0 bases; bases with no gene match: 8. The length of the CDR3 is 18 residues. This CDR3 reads CASSQSPSGSEPSYEQYF. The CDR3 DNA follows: TGCGCCAGCAGTCAATCGCCTAGCGGGAGTGAACCCTCCTACGAGCAGTACTTC.

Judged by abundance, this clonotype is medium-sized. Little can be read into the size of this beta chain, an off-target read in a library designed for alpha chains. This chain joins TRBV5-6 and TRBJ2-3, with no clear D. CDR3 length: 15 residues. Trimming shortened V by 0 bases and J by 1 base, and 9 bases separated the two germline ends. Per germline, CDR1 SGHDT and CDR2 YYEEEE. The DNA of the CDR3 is TGTGCCAGCAGCTTGGGTACACCACGCACAGATACGCAGTATTTT. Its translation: CASSLGTPRTDTQYF.

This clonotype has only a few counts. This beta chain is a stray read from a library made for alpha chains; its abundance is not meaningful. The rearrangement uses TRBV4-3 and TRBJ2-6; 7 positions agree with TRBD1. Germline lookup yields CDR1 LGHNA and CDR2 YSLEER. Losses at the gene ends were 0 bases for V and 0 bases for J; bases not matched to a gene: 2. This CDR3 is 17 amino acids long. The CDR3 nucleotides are TGCGCCAGCAGCCAAGAACCAGGGGGCTCTGGGGCCAACGTCCTGACTTTC. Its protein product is CASSQEPGGSGANVLTF.

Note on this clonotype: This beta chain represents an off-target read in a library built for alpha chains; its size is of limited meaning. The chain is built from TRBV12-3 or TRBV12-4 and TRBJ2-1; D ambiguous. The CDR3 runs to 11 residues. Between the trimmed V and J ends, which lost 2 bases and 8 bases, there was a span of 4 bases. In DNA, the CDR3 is TGTGCCAGCAGTTTACTATATGAGCAGTTCTTC. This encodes CASSLLYEQFF.

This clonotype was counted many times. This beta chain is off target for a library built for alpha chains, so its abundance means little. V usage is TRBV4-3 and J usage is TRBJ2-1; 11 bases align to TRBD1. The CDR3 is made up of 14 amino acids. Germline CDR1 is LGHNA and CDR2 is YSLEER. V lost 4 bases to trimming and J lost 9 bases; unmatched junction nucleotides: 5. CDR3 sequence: CASSLGTGGSEQFF. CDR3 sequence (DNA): TGCGCCAGCAGCCTCGGGACAGGGGGTAGTGAGCAGTTCTTC.

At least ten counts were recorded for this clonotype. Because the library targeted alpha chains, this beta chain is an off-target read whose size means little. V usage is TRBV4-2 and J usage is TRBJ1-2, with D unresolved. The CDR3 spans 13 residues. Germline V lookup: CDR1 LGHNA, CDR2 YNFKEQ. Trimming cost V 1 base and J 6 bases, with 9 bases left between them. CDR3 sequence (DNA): TGTGCCAGCAGCCAAGTCGAAGACGATGGCTACACCTTC. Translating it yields CASSQVEDDGYTF.

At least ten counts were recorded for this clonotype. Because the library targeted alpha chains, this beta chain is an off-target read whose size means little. CDR3 in amino acids: CASSLGLGGTDTQYF. The CDR3 DNA reads TGTGCCAGCAGCCTAGGACTAGGAGGGACAGATACGCAGTATTTT. V and J are TRBV11-2 and TRBJ2-3; the match to TRBD2 covers 7 bases. The CDR3 is 15 amino acids. In germline, CDR1 is SGHAT, CDR2 FQNNGV. The junction had 8 bases not matched to a gene; V was cut back by 5 bases and J by 3 bases.

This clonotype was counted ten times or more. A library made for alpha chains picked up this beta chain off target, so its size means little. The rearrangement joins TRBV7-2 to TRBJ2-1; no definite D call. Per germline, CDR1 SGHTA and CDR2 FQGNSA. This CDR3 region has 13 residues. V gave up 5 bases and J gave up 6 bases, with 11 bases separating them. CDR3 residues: CASSPYVSNEQFF. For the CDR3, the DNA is TGTGCCAGCAGCCCATATGTTTCCAATGAGCAGTTCTTC.

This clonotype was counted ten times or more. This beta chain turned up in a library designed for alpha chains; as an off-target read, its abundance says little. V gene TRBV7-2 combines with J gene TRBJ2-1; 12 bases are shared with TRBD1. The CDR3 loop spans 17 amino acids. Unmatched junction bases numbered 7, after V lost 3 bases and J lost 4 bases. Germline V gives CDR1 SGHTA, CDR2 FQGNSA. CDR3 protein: CASSFGTGGGLYNEQFF. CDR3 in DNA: TGTGCCAGCAGCTTCGGGACAGGGGGCGGATTATACAATGAGCAGTTCTTC.

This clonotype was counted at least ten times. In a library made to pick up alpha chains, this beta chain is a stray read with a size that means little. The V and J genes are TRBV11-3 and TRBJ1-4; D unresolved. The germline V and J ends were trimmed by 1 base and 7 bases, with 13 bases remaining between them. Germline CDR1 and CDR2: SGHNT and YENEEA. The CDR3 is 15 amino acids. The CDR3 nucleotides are TGTGCCAGCAGCTTAGTACGGACCCCGAGTGAAAAACTGTTTTTT. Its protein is CASSLVRTPSEKLFF.

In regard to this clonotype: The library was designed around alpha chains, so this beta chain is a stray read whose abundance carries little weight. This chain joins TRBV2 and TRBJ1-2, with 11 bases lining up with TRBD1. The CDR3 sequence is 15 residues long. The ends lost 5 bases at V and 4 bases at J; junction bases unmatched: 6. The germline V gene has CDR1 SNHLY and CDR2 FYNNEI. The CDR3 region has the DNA TGTGCCAGCAGTCCGGACAGGGGGCATAGCTATGGCTACACCTTC. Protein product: CASSPDRGHSYGYTF.

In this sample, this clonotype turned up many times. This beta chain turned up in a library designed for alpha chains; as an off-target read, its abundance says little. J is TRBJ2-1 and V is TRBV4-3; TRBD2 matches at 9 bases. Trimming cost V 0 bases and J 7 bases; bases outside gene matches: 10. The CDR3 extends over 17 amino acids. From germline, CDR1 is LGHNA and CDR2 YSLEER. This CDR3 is CASSQEFSGGPRNEQFF. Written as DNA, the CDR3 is TGCGCCAGCAGCCAAGAATTTAGCGGGGGCCCCCGGAATGAGCAGTTCTTC.

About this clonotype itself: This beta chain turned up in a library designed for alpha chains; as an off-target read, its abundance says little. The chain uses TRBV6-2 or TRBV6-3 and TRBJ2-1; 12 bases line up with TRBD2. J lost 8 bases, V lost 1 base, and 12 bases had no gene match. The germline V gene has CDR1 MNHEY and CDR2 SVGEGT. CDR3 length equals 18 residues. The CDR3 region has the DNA TGTGCCAGCAGTTACTACCCCGGACTAGCGGGACGCGTCGATGAGCAGTTCTTC. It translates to CASSYYPGLAGRVDEQFF.

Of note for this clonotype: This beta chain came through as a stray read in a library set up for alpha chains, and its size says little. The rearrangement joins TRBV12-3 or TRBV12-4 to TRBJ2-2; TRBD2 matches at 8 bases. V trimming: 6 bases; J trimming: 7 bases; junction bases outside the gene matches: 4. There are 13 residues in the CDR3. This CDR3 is CASRRGAGGELFF. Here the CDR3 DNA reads TGTGCCAGCAGGCGGGGGGCCGGCGGGGAGCTGTTTTTT.

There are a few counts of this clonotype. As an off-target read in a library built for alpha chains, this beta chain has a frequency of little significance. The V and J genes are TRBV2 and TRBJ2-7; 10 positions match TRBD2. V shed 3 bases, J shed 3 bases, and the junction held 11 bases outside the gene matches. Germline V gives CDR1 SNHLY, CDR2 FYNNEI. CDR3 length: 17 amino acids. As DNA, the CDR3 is TGTGCCAGCAGTGAGGTGCCGGGACTAGCGTTAAACTACGAGCAGTACTTC. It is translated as CASSEVPGLALNYEQYF.

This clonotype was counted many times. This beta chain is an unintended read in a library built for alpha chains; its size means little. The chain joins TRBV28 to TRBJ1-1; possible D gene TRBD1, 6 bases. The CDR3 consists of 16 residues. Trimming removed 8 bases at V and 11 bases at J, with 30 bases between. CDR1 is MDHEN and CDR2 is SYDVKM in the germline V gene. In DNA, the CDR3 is TGTGCCAGCGGTTCTGAGACCAGGGGACGTGCTTGGGAGGCTTTCTTT. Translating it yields CASGSETRGRAWEAFF.

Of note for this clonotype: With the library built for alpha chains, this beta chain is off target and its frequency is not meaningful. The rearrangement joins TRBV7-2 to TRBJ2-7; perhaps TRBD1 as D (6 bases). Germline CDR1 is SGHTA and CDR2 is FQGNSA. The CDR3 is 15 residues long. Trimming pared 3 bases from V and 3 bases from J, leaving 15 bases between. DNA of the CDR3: TGTGCCAGCAGCTTCCGGGACACCGGTCTCTACGAGCAGTACTTC. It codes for CASSFRDTGLYEQYF.

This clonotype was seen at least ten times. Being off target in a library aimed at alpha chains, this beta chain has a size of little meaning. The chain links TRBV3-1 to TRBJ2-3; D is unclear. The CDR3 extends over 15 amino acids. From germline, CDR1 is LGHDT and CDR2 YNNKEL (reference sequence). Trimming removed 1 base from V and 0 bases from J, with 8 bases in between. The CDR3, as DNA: TGTGCCAGCAGCCAAGCCCAACTTAGCACAGATACGCAGTATTTT. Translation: CASSQAQLSTDTQYF.

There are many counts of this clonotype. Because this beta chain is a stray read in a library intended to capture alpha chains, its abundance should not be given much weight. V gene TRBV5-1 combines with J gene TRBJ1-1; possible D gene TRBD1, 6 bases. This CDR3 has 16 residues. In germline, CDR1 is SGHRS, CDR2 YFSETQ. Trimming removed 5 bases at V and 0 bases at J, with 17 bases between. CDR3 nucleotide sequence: TGCGCCAGCAGATCCGGGGGCCCCTCGATGAACACTGAAGCTTTCTTT. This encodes CASRSGGPSMNTEAFF.

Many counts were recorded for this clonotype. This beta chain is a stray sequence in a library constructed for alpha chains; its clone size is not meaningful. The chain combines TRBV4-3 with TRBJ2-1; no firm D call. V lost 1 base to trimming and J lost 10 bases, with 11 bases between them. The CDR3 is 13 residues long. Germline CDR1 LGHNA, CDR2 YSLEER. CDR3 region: CASSQVGQPEQFF. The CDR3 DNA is TGCGCCAGCAGCCAAGTCGGCCAGCCAGAGCAGTTCTTC.

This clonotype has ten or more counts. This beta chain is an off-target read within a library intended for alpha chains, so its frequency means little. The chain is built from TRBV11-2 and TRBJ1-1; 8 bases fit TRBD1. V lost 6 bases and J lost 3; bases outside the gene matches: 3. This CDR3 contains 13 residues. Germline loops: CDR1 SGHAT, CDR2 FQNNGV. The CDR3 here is CASSLQGDTEAFF. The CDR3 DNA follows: TGTGCCAGCAGTTTACAGGGGGACACTGAAGCTTTCTTT.

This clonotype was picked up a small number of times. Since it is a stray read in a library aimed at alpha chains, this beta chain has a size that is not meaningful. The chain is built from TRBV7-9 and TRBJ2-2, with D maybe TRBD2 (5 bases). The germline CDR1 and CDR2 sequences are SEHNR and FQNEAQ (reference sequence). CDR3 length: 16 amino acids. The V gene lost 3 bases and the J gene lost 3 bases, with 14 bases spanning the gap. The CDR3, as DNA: TGTGCCAGCAGCTTGACTCACCCGCGGGACACCGGGGAGCTGTTTTTT. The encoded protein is CASSLTHPRDTGELFF. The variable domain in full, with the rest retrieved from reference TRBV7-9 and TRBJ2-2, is DTGVSQNPRHKITKRGQNVTFRCDPISEHNRLYWYRQTLGQGPEFLTYFQNEAQLEKSRLLSDRFSAERPKGSFSTLEIQRTEQGDSAMYLCASSLTHPRDTGELFFGEGSRLTVL.

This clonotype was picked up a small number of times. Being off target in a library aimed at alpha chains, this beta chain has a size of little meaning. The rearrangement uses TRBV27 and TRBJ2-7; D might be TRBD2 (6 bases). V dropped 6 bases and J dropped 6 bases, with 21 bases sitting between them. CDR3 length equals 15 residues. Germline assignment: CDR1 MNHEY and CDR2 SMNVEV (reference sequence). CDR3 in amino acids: CASRPPIAESREQYF. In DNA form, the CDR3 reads TGTGCCAGCAGACCTCCTATAGCGGAGTCCCGCGAGCAGTACTTC.

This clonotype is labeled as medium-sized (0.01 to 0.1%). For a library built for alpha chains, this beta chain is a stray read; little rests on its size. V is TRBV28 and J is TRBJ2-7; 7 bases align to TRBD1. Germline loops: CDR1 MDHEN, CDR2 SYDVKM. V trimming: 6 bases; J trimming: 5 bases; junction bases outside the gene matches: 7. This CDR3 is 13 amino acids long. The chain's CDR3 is CASSPTGVHEQYF. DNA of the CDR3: TGTGCCAGCAGCCCCACAGGGGTCCACGAGCAGTACTTC.

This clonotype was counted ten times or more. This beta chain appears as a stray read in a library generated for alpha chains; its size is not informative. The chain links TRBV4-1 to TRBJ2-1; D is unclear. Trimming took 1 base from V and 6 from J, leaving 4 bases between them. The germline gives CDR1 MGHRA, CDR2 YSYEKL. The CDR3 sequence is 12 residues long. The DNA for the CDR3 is TGCGCCAGCAGCCAAGGGAGCAATGAGCAGTTCTTC. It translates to CASSQGSNEQFF.

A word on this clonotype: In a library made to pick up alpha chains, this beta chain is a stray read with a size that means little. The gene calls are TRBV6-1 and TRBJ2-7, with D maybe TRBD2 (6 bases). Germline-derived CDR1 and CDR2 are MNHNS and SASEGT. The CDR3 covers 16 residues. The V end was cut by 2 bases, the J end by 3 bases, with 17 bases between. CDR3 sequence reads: CASSERDRGLYYEQYF. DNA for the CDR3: TGTGCCAGCAGTGAACGGGACCGGGGACTTTACTACGAGCAGTACTTC.

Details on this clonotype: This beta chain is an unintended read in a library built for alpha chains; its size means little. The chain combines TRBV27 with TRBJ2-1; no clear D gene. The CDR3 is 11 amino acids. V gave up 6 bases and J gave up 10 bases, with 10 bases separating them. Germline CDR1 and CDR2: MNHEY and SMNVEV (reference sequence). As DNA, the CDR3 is TGTGCCAGCAGCACCCCCAGGGAGCAGTTCTTC. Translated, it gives CASSTPREQFF.